Each of the 27 T cell receptor beta chains below was sequenced from the same sample in a study of T cell repertoires in cytomegalovirus infection (dated by TCRdb to the late 2010s). Instrument used: Illumina HiSeq 1500. TCRdb itself trimmed the public reads at Q25 with fastp, ran MiXCR and retained productive beta chains. Each CDR3 protein appears once, grouped with its most common genes and DNA. The sample has 630,000 or so distinct CDR3 sequences on record, 20% to 25% of them singletons. Of the sample, around 8% falls within the top ten clones. The specimen sequenced was CD8+ T cells from PBMCs. Receptors were obtained from a human donor in good health (CMV status not recorded). Some clones in this sample may be carry-over from other donors' samples.

CDR3 loop: CASSPGQITEAFF. In DNA, the CDR3 is TGTGCCAGCAGTCCGGGACAAATCACTGAAGCTTTCTTT. This chain joins TRBV6-6 and TRBJ1-1, with D tentatively TRBD1 (6 bases). V gave up 5 bases and J gave up 4 bases, with 11 bases separating them. CDR3 length equals 13 residues. Germline CDR1 and CDR2: MNHNY and SVGAGI (reference sequence).

This clonotype has only a few counts. The chain combines TRBV7-9 with TRBJ1-2, with 8 bases lining up with TRBD1. Germline-derived CDR1 and CDR2 are SEHNR and FQNEAQ (reference sequence). Losses at the gene ends were 6 bases for V and 3 bases for J; bases not matched to a gene: 12. This CDR3 spans 16 amino acids. Here the CDR3 reads CASSPGQGNVDYGYTF. The DNA of the CDR3 is TGTGCCAGCAGTCCTGGACAGGGAAACGTCGACTATGGCTACACCTTC.

The count of this clonotype is one. The chain couples TRBV27 to TRBJ2-1, with 8 bases that match TRBD1. V dropped 2 bases and J dropped 3; count of bases not matched to a gene: 6. The length of the CDR3 is 16 residues. The germline CDR1 and CDR2 sequences are MNHEY and SMNVEV (reference sequence). CDR3 sequence reads: CASSLRPGGLYNEQFF. CDR3 sequence (DNA): TGTGCCAGCAGTTTACGGCCAGGGGGCCTCTACAATGAGCAGTTCTTC.

V is TRBV4-1 and J is TRBJ2-5; the D is unclear. The V gene's germline CDR1 is MGHRA and CDR2 YSYEKL. V was trimmed by 4 bases and J by 2 bases, leaving 8 bases between them. The CDR3 runs 13 residues. CDR3 amino acids: CASSPELQETQYF. CDR3 sequence (DNA): TGCGCCAGCAGCCCGGAGTTGCAAGAGACCCAGTACTTC.

This clonotype has a handful of counts. CDR3 DNA sequence: TGTGCCACCAGCAGAGATCGGGAGGGGCCCGGGGAGCTGTTTTTT. This codes for CATSRDREGPGELFF. The rearrangement joins TRBV15 to TRBJ2-2; 8 bases line up with TRBD2. The CDR3 covers 15 residues. V dropped 0 bases and J dropped 6; count of bases not matched to a gene: 3. Per germline, CDR1 LNHNV and CDR2 YYDKDF (reference sequence).

Only a few counts were recorded for this clonotype. The chain is built from TRBV9 and TRBJ2-1; D possibly uses TRBD1 or TRBD2 (5 bases each). Germline V lookup: CDR1 SGDLS, CDR2 YYNGEE. This CDR3 is 15 amino acids long. V was pared by 0 bases and J by 5 bases, with 12 bases between. CDR3 residues: CASSVAEGTHNEQFF. In nucleotides, the CDR3 is TGTGCCAGCAGCGTAGCTGAGGGGACCCACAATGAGCAGTTCTTC.

Only one count was recorded for this clonotype. The chain couples TRBV23-1 to TRBJ1-6; perhaps TRBD1 as D (5 bases). TRBV23-1 is annotated as an ORF whose role is uncertain. The CDR3 covers 15 residues. V lost 0 bases and J 9 bases, leaving 12 bases between the germline ends. The CDR3 spells CASSQSCQGFSPLHF. The CDR3 region has the DNA TGCGCCAGCAGTCAATCGTGTCAGGGATTTTCACCCCTCCACTTT.

The V call is TRBV19, the J call TRBJ1-1; D gene unclear. Germline CDR1 is LNHDA and CDR2 is SQIVND (reference sequence). The length of the CDR3 is 14 residues. V lost 3 bases and J 3 bases, leaving 11 bases between the germline ends. The CDR3: CASSISDPDTEAFF. For the CDR3, the DNA is TGTGCCAGTAGTATCTCCGACCCGGACACTGAAGCTTTCTTT.

The V gene is TRBV11-3, the J gene TRBJ2-5, with TRBD2 matching 14 bases. Trimming removed 4 bases from V and 13 bases from J; junction bases left unmatched: 5. The CDR3 contains 13 residues. Germline CDR1 SGHNT, CDR2 YENEEA. The CDR3 sequence is CASSSGLAGGLYF. The CDR3 DNA follows: TGTGCCAGCAGCTCCGGACTAGCGGGGGGTCTGTACTTC.

The V and J genes are TRBV7-9 and TRBJ2-1; D is possibly TRBD2 (5 bases). Germline V CDR1 and CDR2: SEHNR, FQNEAQ (reference sequence). Trimming left V 2 bases short and J 6 bases short, with 8 bases between. The CDR3 contains 13 residues. The DNA of the CDR3 is TGTGCCAGCAGCTTATATCTAGCCAATGAGCAGTTCTTC. Translating gives CASSLYLANEQFF.

This clonotype was counted between two and nine times. The chain links TRBV20-1 to TRBJ1-3; D is ambiguous. Trimming pared 0 bases from V and 3 bases from J, leaving 0 bases between. The CDR3 consists of 11 residues. In germline, CDR1 is DFQATT, CDR2 SNEGSKA (reference sequence). The CDR3 is CSARDGNTIYF. CDR3 bases: TGCAGTGCTAGAGATGGAAACACCATATATTTT.

On this clonotype: A clone one base away is much larger, so this may be a read error. The rearrangement uses TRBV28 and TRBJ1-5, with 10 positions matching TRBD1. This CDR3 spans 14 amino acids. Unmatched junction bases numbered 12, after V lost 10 bases and J lost 9 bases. Germline V gives CDR1 MDHEN, CDR2 SYDVKM. The CDR3 DNA follows: TGTGCCAACAAGACCGGGACAGGGGTTTGGCCCCAGCATTTT. Translated: CANKTGTGVWPQHF. Variable domain in full (rest from reference TRBV28 and TRBJ1-5): DVKVTQSSRYLVKRTGEKVFLECVQDMDHENMFWYRQDPGLGLRLIYFSYDVKMKEKGDIPEGYSVSREKKERFSLILESASTNQTSMYLCANKTGTGVWPQHFGDGTRLSIL.

The sample holds many counts of this clonotype. V is TRBV7-2 and J is TRBJ2-7; 7 positions match TRBD2. The V gene's germline CDR1 is SGHTA and CDR2 FQGNSA. V dropped 2 bases and J dropped 0; count of bases not matched to a gene: 7. This CDR3 spans 16 amino acids. CDR3: CASSLRIAGSSYEQYF. The CDR3 nucleotides are TGTGCCAGCAGCTTAAGGATAGCGGGTTCCTCCTACGAGCAGTACTTC.

This clonotype was recorded at least ten times. The chain is built from TRBV7-9 and TRBJ1-2, with a weak D call TRBD1 (5 bases). The CDR3 totals 14 residues. Germline assignment: CDR1 SEHNR and CDR2 FQNEAQ (reference sequence). The V and J ends lost 8 bases and 4 bases respectively, with 17 bases between them. CDR3 loop: CASDSKGAVYGYTF. The CDR3 bases are TGTGCCAGCGACTCCAAAGGGGCGGTCTATGGCTACACCTTC.

The rearrangement uses TRBV19 and TRBJ1-6; D possibly corresponds to TRBD1 (6 bases). V was clipped by 5 bases and J by 1 base, with 12 bases between them. Per germline, CDR1 LNHDA and CDR2 SQIVND (reference sequence). The CDR3 extends over 16 amino acids. DNA for the CDR3: TGTGCCAGTAGTTGGTCAGGGGTTTCCTATAATTCACCCCTCCACTTT. Translated: CASSWSGVSYNSPLHF.

The rearrangement links TRBV7-9 to TRBJ2-7, with D uncertain. Trimming took off 5 bases at V and 1 base at J, with 15 bases between the two ends. Germline V gene sequence: CDR1 SEHNR, CDR2 FQNEAQ (reference sequence). The CDR3 contains 15 residues. CDR3 in DNA: TGTGCCAGCAGCCCCCCCGAGTGGGCATCCTACGAGCAGTACTTC. It is translated as CASSPPEWASYEQYF.

This clonotype was observed a handful of times. This chain uses TRBV6-5 with TRBJ1-1; 7 bases are shared with TRBD1. The trim removed 2 bases at V and 3 bases at J, leaving 9 bases unmatched. The length of the CDR3 is 16 residues. Germline CDR1 reads MNHEY; CDR2 reads SVGAGI. The CDR3 sequence: CASSYPSQGRDTEAFF. The CDR3 DNA sequence: TGTGCCAGCAGTTACCCTTCACAGGGGAGGGACACTGAAGCTTTCTTT.

This chain joins TRBV20-1 and TRBJ2-7, with a possible D match to TRBD1 (6 bases). This CDR3 is built from 15 residues. Trimming pared 5 bases from V and 4 bases from J, leaving 21 bases between. Per the germline V gene, CDR1 is DFQATT and CDR2 is SNEGSKA (reference sequence). The CDR3 DNA reads as TGCAGTGCTCACCCAGTCCCGGGACATTTATACGAGCAGTACTTC. Translated, it gives CSAHPVPGHLYEQYF.

There are many counts of this clonotype. The chain couples TRBV19 to TRBJ2-1, with 8 bases lining up with TRBD2. V was clipped by 9 bases and J by 4 bases; unmatched bases: 8. Germline V CDR1 and CDR2: LNHDA, SQIVND (reference sequence). The CDR3 is 14 amino acids. The CDR3 DNA is TGTGCCAGCAGCACCGGGGGGGGTTACAATGAGCAGTTCTTC. This translates into CASSTGGGYNEQFF.

In its sample, this clonotype was seen a few times. The rearrangement uses TRBV29-1 and TRBJ2-7; 11 bases are a match to TRBD1. Trimming at V came to 6 bases and at J to 3 bases, leaving 4 bases not matched to a gene. Germline V gives CDR1 SQVTM, CDR2 ANQGSEA. The CDR3 runs to 13 residues. DNA of the CDR3: TGCAGCGTGAGGGACAGGGGGGGCTACGAGCAGTACTTC. It translates to CSVRDRGGYEQYF.

This clonotype was observed a handful of times. The chain employs TRBV5-6 and TRBJ2-7; D is undetermined. Germline V gene lookup returns CDR1 SGHDT and CDR2 YYEEEE. The length of the CDR3 is 14 residues. The germline V and J ends were trimmed by 3 bases and 3 bases, with 13 bases remaining between them. CDR3 residues: CASSSPTELYEQYV. Here the CDR3 DNA reads TGTGCCAGCAGCTCCCCGACCGAACTCTACGAGCAGTACGTC.

This clonotype was recorded a few times. The chain employs TRBV23-1 and TRBJ2-4; no clear D. TRBV23-1 is identified as an open reading frame with a role that is uncertain. Trimming took off 3 bases at V and 2 bases at J, with 11 bases between the two ends. CDR3 length: 15 residues. DNA of the CDR3: TGCGCCAGCAGTCAGGGTTGGGAATCCAAAAACATTCAGTACTTC. Its protein product is CASSQGWESKNIQYF.

This clonotype has a handful of counts. This chain links TRBV7-9 with TRBJ2-7, with TRBD1 identical over 8 bases. The CDR3 sequence is 15 residues long. V shed 1 base, J shed 0 bases, and the junction held 2 bases outside the gene matches. Germline CDR1 and CDR2: SEHNR and FQNEAQ (reference sequence). The CDR3 sequence is CASSLVQGDSYEQYV. The CDR3 region has the DNA TGTGCCAGCAGCTTAGTACAGGGGGACTCCTACGAGCAGTACGTC.

This clonotype was observed a handful of times. This rearrangement joins TRBV28 to TRBJ2-7; TRBD1 might be the D (6 bases). The V gene lost 8 bases and the J gene lost 4 bases, with 21 bases spanning the gap. CDR1 and CDR2 from the germline V gene are MDHEN and SYDVKM. This CDR3 spans 15 amino acids. This CDR3 reads CASGFRGSRGYEQYV. CDR3 nucleotides: TGTGCCAGCGGGTTTCGAGGCAGCAGGGGTTACGAGCAGTACGTC.

At least ten counts were recorded for this clonotype. The genes are TRBV27 and TRBJ2-5; D gene uncertain. The CDR3 is 15 amino acids. Germline V CDR1 and CDR2: MNHEY, SMNVEV (reference sequence). Trimming cost V 3 bases and J 4 bases, with 15 bases left between them. In nucleotides, the CDR3 is TGTGCCAGCAGTTTGTCTGGACCTGCGAGAGAGACCCAGTACTTC. Protein product: CASSLSGPARETQYF.

This clonotype was picked up a small number of times. CDR3 sequence reads: CSVDPTGYNEQFF. The DNA for the CDR3 is TGCAGCGTAGACCCGACAGGCTACAATGAGCAGTTCTTC. V gene TRBV29-1 combines with J gene TRBJ2-1, with a weak D call TRBD1 (6 bases). Trimming cost V 6 bases and J 3 bases, with 12 bases left between them. The CDR3 length is 13 residues. From germline, CDR1 is SQVTM and CDR2 ANQGSEA.

In regard to this clonotype: The junction does not match germline at one end; this may be a read error. The chain joins TRBV11-1 to TRBJ2-1; 7 nucleotides align to TRBD1. CDR1 is SGHAT and CDR2 is FQDESV in the germline V gene (reference sequence). This CDR3 region has 17 residues. The CDR3 coding sequence is TGTACCAGCAGCTTAGTTCTACAGGGGTTCTCCTACAATGAGCAGTTCTTC. Translating it yields CTSSLVLQGFSYNEQFF. Full variable domain (remainder filled in from reference TRBV11-1 and TRBJ2-1): EAEVAQSPRYKITEKSQAVAFWCDPISGHATLYWYRQILGQGPELLVQFQDESVVDDSQLPKDRFSAERLKGVDSTLKIQPAELGDSAMYLCTSSLVLQGFSYNEQFFGPGTRLTVL.